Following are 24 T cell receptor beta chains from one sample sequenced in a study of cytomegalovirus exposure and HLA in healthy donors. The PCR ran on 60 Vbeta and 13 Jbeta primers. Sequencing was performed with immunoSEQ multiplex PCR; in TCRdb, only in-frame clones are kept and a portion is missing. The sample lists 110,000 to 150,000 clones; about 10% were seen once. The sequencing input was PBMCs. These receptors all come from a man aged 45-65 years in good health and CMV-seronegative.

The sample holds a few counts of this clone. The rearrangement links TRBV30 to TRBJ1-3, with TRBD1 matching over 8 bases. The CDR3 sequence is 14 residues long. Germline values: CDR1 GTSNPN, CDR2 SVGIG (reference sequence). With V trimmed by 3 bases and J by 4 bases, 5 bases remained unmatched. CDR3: CAWSRTGFGNTIYF. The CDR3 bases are TGTGCCTGGAGCAGGACAGGGTTCGGAAACACCATATATTTT.

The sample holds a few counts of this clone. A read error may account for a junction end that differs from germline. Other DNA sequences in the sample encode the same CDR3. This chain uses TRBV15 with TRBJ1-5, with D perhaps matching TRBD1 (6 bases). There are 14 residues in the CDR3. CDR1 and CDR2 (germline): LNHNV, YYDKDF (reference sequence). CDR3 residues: CATSRDRGNQPQHF. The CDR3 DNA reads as TGCGCCACCAGCAGAGATAGGGGGAATCAGCCCCAGCATTTT.

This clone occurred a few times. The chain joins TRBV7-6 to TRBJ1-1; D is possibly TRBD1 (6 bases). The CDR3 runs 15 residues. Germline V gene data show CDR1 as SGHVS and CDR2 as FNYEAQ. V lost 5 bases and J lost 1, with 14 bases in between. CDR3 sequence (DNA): TGTGCCAGCAGCCAAGTTAGGACAGAGAACACTGAAGCTTTCTTT. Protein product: CASSQVRTENTEAFF.

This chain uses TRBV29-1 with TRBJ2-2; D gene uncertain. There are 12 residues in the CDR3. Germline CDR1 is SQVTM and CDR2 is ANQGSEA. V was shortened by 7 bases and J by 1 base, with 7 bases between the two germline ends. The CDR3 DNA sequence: TGCAGCGGAGAGCGGAACACCGGGGAGCTGTTTTTT. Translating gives CSGERNTGELFF.

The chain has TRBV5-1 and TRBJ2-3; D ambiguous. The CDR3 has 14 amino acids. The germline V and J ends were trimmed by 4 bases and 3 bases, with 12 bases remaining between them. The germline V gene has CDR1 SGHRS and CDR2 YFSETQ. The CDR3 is CASSPPSATDTQYF. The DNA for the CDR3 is TGCGCCAGCAGCCCCCCCAGCGCGACAGATACGCAGTATTTT.

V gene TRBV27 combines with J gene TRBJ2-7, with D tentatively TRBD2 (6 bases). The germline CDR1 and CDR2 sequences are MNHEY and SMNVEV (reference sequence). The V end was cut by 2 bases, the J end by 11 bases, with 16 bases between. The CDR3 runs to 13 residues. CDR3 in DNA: TGTGCCAGCAGTTTAGTTCAGGGATCGGGGGAGTACTTC. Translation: CASSLVQGSGEYF.

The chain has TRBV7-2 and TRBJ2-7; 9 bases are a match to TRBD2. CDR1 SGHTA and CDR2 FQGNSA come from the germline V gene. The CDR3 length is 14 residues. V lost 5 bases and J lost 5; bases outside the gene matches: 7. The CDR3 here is CASSLGLASHEQYF. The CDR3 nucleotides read TGTGCCAGCAGCCTGGGACTAGCTTCCCACGAGCAGTACTTC.

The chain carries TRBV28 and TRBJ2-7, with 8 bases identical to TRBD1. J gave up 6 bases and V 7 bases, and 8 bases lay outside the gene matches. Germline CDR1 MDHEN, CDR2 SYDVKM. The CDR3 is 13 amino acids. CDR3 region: CASIDRGNSEQYF. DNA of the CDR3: TGTGCCAGCATAGACAGGGGCAACAGCGAGCAGTACTTC.

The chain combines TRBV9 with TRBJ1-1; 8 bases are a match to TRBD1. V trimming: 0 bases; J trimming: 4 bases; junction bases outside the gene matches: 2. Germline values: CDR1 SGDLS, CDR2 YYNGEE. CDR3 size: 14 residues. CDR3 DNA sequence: TGTGCCAGCAGCGTAGCCACAGGGGGCACTGAAGCTTTCTTT. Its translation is CASSVATGGTEAFF.

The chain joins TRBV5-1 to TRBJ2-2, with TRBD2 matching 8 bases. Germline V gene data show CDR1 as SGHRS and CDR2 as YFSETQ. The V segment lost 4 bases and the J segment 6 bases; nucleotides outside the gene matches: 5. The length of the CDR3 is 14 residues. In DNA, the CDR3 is TGCGCCAGCAGCCGGACGGGAGGGTCCGGGGAGCTGTTTTTT. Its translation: CASSRTGGSGELFF.

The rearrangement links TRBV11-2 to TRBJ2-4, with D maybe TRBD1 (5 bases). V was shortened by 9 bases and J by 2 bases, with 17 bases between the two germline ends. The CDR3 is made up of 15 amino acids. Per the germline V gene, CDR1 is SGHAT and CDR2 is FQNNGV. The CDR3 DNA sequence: TGTGCCAGTACACTTCAGGGTGGAACCAAAAACATTCAGTACTTC. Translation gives CASTLQGGTKNIQYF.

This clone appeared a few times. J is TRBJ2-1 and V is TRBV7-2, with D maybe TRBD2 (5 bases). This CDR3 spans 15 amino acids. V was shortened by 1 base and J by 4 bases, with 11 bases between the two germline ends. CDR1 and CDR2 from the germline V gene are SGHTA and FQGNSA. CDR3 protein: CASSLGGSPYNEQFF. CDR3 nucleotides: TGTGCCAGCAGCTTAGGCGGGTCGCCATACAATGAGCAGTTCTTC.

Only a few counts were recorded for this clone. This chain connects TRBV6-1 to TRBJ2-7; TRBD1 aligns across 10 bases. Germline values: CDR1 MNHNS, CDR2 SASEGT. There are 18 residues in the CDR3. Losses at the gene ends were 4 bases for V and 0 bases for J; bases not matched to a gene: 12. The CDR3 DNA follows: TGTGCCAGCAGTGGGGGGGGATTGGGACAGGGGTTCTCCTACGAGCAGTACTTC. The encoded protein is CASSGGGLGQGFSYEQYF.

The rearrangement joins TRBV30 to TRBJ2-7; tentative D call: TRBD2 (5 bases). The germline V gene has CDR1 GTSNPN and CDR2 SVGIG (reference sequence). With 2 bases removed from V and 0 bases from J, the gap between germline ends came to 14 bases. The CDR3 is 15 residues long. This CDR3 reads CAWSWLTEASYEQYF. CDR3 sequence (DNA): TGTGCCTGGAGTTGGTTAACGGAGGCCTCCTACGAGCAGTACTTC. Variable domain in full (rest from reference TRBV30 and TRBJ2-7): SQTIHQWPATLVQPVGSPLSLECTVEGTSNPNLYWYRQAAGRGLQLLFYSVGIGQISSEVPQNLSASRPQDRQFILSSKKLLLSDSGFYLCAWSWLTEASYEQYFGPGTRLTVT.

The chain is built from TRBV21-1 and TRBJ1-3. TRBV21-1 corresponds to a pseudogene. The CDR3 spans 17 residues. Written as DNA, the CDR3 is TGTGCCAGCAGCAAAAAAGCGGTCCCGGTGTGTGGAAACACCATATATTTT. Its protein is CASSKKAVPVCGNTIYF.

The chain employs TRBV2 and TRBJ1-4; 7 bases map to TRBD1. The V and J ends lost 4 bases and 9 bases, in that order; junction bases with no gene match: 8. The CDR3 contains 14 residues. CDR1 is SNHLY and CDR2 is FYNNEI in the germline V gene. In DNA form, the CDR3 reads TGTGCCAGCAGTGGAGGGGGCGTCGAAAAAAAACTGTTTTTT. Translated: CASSGGGVEKKLFF.

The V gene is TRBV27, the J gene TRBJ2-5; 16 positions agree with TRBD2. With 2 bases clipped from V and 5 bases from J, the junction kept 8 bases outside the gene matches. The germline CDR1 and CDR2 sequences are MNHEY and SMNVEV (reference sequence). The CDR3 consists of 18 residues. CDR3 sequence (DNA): TGTGCCAGCAGTTTACTGGGACTAGCGGGGGGGCGGGTGGAGACCCAGTACTTC. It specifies CASSLLGLAGGRVETQYF.

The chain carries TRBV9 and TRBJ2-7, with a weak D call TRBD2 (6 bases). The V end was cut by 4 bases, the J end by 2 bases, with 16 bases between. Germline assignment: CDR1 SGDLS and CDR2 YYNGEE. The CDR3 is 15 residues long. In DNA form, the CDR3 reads TGTGCCAGCAGCCCCAACCCTAGCGCAACCTACGAGCAGTACTTC. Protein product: CASSPNPSATYEQYF.

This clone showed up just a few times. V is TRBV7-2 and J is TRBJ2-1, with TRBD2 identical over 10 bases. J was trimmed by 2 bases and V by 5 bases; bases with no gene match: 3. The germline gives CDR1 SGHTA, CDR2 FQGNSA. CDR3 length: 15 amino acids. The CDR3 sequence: CASSVTSGTYNEQFF. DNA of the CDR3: TGTGCCAGCAGCGTCACTAGCGGGACCTACAATGAGCAGTTCTTC.

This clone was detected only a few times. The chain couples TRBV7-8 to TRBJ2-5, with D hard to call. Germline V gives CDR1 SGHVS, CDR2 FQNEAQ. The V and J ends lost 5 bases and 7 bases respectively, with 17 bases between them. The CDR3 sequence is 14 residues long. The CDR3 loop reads CASSIDGLSGTQYF. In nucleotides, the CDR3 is TGTGCCAGCAGCATAGACGGCCTTTCGGGGACCCAGTACTTC.

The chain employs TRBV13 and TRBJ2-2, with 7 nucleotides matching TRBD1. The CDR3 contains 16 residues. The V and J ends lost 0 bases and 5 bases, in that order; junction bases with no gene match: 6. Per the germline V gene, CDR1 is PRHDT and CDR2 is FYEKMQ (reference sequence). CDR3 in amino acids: CASSLGNQGVTGELFF. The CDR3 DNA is TGTGCCAGCAGCTTAGGGAATCAGGGGGTTACCGGGGAGCTGTTTTTT. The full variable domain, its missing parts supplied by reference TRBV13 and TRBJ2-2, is AAGVIQSPRHLIKEKRETATLKCYPIPRHDTVYWYQQGPGQDPQFLISFYEKMQSDKGSIPDRFSAQQFSDYHSELNMSSLELGDSALYFCASSLGNQGVTGELFFGEGSRLTVL.

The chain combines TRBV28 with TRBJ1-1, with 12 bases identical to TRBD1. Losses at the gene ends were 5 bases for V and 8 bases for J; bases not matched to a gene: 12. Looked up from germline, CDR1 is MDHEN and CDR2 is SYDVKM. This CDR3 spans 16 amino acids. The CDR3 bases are TGTGCCAGCAGTGAGGGGGGACAGGGGGCTGGCCTCGAAGCTTTCTTT. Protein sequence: CASSEGGQGAGLEAFF.

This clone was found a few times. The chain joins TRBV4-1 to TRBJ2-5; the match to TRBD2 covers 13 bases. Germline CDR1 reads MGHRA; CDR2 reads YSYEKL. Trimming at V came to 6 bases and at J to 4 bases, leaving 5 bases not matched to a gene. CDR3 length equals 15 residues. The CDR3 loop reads CASRTLAGGRETQYF. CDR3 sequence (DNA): TGCGCCAGCAGGACACTAGCGGGGGGGCGAGAGACCCAGTACTTC.

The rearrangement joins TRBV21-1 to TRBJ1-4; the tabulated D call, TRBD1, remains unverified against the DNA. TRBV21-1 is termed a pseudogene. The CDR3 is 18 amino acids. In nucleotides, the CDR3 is TGTGCCAGCAGCAAACAGAGTGACAGACTTGCAACTAATGAAAAACTGTTTTTT. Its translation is CASSKQSDRLATNEKLFF.